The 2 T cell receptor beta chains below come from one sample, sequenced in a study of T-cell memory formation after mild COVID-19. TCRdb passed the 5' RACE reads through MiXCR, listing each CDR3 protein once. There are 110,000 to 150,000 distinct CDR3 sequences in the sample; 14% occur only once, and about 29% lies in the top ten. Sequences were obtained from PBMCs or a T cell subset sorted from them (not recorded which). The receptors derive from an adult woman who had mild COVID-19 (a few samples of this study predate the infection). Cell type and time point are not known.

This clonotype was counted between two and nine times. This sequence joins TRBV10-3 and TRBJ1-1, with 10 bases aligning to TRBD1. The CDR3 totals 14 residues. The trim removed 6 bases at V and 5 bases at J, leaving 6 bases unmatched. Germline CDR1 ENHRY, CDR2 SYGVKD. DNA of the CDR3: TGTGCCATCAGCCGGACAGGGGGAGAGACTGAAGCTTTCTTT. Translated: CAISRTGGETEAFF.

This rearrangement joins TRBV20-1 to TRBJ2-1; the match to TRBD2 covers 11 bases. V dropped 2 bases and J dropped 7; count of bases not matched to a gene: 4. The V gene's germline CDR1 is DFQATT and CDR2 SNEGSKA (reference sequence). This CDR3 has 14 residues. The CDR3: CSARSSGGINEQFF. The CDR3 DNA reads TGCAGTGCTAGATCTAGCGGGGGGATAAATGAGCAGTTCTTC.